These 15 T cell receptor beta chains were sequenced from one sample in a study of blood T cell repertoires in COVID-19 (dated by TCRdb to 2020 to 2022). Libraries were prepared through the immunoSEQ multiplex PCR assay. This is the immuneACCESS table as TCRdb keeps it, with only in-frame sequences that have V and J called. A part of the clones is gone; compared with another copy, unresolved V genes explain less than half, and the rest is unexplained. This sample holds some 54,000 clones; about four fifths were observed only once. Around 2% of the sample lies in the top ten. The sample was peripheral blood. Source of these receptors: a woman between 55 and 75 years old with acute or convalescent COVID-19.

The gene calls are TRBV5-6 and TRBJ2-7, with a tentative D call TRBD1 (6 bases). This CDR3 spans 15 amino acids. Deletions cut 1 base from V and 7 bases from J, with 18 bases between. CDR1 and CDR2 (germline): SGHDT, YYEEEE. CDR3 coding DNA: TGTGCCAGCAGCTTGTTGTTGCAGGGGCGTCAAGAGCAGTACTTC. It codes for CASSLLLQGRQEQYF.

This clone was detected only a few times. The chain employs TRBV7-2 and TRBJ2-5; D gene unclear. Germline CDR1 is SGHTA and CDR2 is FQGNSA. The CDR3 loop spans 13 amino acids. V was pared by 1 base and J by 4 bases, with 7 bases between. This CDR3 is CASSLVLTETQYF. The CDR3 DNA follows: TGTGCCAGCAGCTTAGTGCTAACAGAGACCCAGTACTTC. Full variable domain (missing parts from reference TRBV7-2 and TRBJ2-5): GAGVSQSPSNKVTEKGKDVELRCDPISGHTALYWYRQSLGQGLEFLIYFQGNSAPDKSGLPSDRFSAERTGGSVSTLTIQRTQQEDSAVYLCASSLVLTETQYFGPGTRLLVL.

This rearrangement joins TRBV6-5 to TRBJ1-2; D is undetermined. The CDR3 extends over 13 amino acids. V lost 8 bases and J lost 3, with 13 bases in between. Germline loops: CDR1 MNHEY, CDR2 SVGAGI. The DNA of the CDR3 is TGTGCCAGCCGGGTCGGGGTGGACTATGGCTACACCTTC. Protein sequence: CASRVGVDYGYTF.

This clone was counted once. At the DNA level, this CDR3 is encoded by other sequences in the same sample as well. J is TRBJ1-1 and V is TRBV24-1; a possible D gene is TRBD1 (6 bases). Germline V gene lookup returns CDR1 KGHDR and CDR2 SFDVKD. CDR3 size: 13 residues. V was cut by 5 bases and J by 1 base, with 7 bases left in between. The CDR3 region is CATSGGGNTEAFF. The CDR3, as DNA: TGTGCCACCAGTGGAGGGGGGAACACTGAAGCTTTCTTT.

J is TRBJ1-5 and V is TRBV4-2; maybe TRBD1 (6 bases). V lost 1 base and J 2 bases, leaving 12 bases between the germline ends. In germline, CDR1 is LGHNA, CDR2 YNFKEQ. The CDR3 spans 16 residues. This CDR3 reads CASSQASGDRNQPQHF. The CDR3 coding sequence is TGTGCCAGCAGCCAAGCGTCAGGGGATCGCAATCAGCCCCAGCATTTT.

The chain recombines TRBV4-1 with TRBJ1-1; D unclear. The V end lost 0 bases, the J end lost 5 bases, and 10 bases lay between the germline ends. Per germline, CDR1 MGHRA and CDR2 YSYEKL. The CDR3 is 14 residues long. The CDR3 region has the DNA TGCGCCAGCAGCCAAGAACCCCTAGCTACTGAAGCTTTCTTT. Translating it yields CASSQEPLATEAFF.

The chain has TRBV30 and TRBJ1-5; 7 bases fit TRBD1. Trimming took 5 bases from V and 5 from J; bases not matched to a gene: 9. The germline V gene has CDR1 GTSNPN and CDR2 SVGIG (reference sequence). The CDR3 runs to 14 residues. In DNA, the CDR3 is TGTGCCTGGGCGCCAGGGGGGCAACATCAGCCCCAGCATTTT. Amino acids: CAWAPGGQHQPQHF. Combining the CDR3 with reference TRBV30 and TRBJ1-5 gives the whole variable domain SQTIHQWPATLVQPVGSPLSLECTVEGTSNPNLYWYRQAAGRGLQLLFYSVGIGQISSEVPQNLSASRPQDRQFILSSKKLLLSDSGFYLCAWAPGGQHQPQHFGDGTRLSIL.

The chain is built from TRBV6-5 and TRBJ2-1; 9 bases are a match to TRBD1. Germline CDR1 and CDR2: MNHEY and SVGAGI. The CDR3 extends over 15 amino acids. With 4 bases clipped from V and 7 bases from J, the junction kept 8 bases outside the gene matches. The CDR3 coding sequence is TGTGCCAGCAGTTCCACCGGGACAGGGAAGAATGAGCAGTTCTTC. Translated, it gives CASSSTGTGKNEQFF.

The gene calls are TRBV7-8 and TRBJ1-5, with D unresolved. Trimming took off 1 base at V and 0 bases at J, with 16 bases between the two ends. Germline CDR1 reads SGHVS; CDR2 reads FQNEAQ. The CDR3 has 18 amino acids. CDR3: CASSLGLVRLGSNQPQHF. CDR3 DNA: TGTGCCAGCAGCTTAGGGCTGGTAAGACTCGGTAGCAATCAGCCCCAGCATTTT. The full variable domain, completed using reference TRBV7-8 and TRBJ1-5, is GAGVSQSPRYKVAKRGQDVALRCDPISGHVSLFWYQQALGQGPEFLTYFQNEAQLDKSGLPSDRFFAERPEGSVSTLKIQRTQQEDSAVYLCASSLGLVRLGSNQPQHFGDGTRLSIL.

V is TRBV4-1 and J is TRBJ2-4; the D gene is possibly TRBD2 (6 bases). Germline-derived CDR1 and CDR2 are MGHRA and YSYEKL. This CDR3 has 15 amino acids. V was shortened by 1 base and J by 6 bases, with 13 bases between the two germline ends. CDR3 protein: CASSQVGTLGNIQYF. The CDR3 coding sequence is TGCGCCAGCAGCCAAGTTGGGACTTTGGGAAACATTCAGTACTTC.

This clone was seen just once. The rearrangement joins TRBV3-1 (or the pseudogene TRBV3-2) to TRBJ1-1; 9 bases fit TRBD1. CDR1 and CDR2 (germline): LGHDT, YNNKEL (reference sequence). V lost 1 base to trimming and J lost 7 bases; unmatched junction nucleotides: 10. The CDR3 runs to 16 residues. In DNA form, the CDR3 reads TGTGCCAGCAGCCAAGCCGGACAGGGGAGGTACGGTGAAGCTTTCTTT. This codes for CASSQAGQGRYGEAFF.

The chain is built from TRBV2 and TRBJ1-2; D perhaps matches TRBD1 (5 bases). The CDR3 runs to 14 residues. Per the germline V gene, CDR1 is SNHLY and CDR2 is FYNNEI. Trimming removed 2 bases from V and 6 bases from J, with 13 bases in between. This chain's CDR3 is CASSERGGWNGYTF. DNA of the CDR3: TGTGCCAGCAGTGAAAGGGGAGGGTGGAATGGCTACACCTTC.

V is TRBV6-5 and J is TRBJ1-1; 7 positions agree with TRBD1. V dropped 3 bases and J dropped 4; count of bases not matched to a gene: 8. In germline, CDR1 is MNHEY, CDR2 SVGAGI. The CDR3 has 15 amino acids. For the CDR3, the DNA is TGTGCCAGCAGTTATGGCCCTCAGGGGGGCACTGAAGCTTTCTTT. Its protein is CASSYGPQGGTEAFF.

V gene TRBV2 combines with J gene TRBJ2-7; TRBD1 might be the D (5 bases). V was shortened by 6 bases and J by 3 bases, with 9 bases between the two germline ends. Germline V gene sequence: CDR1 SNHLY, CDR2 FYNNEI. There are 12 residues in the CDR3. The CDR3 loop is CASSADSYEQYF. DNA of the CDR3: TGTGCCAGCAGCGCCGACAGCTACGAGCAGTACTTC.

This chain uses TRBV27 with TRBJ2-3; D is unclear. Germline V gene sequence: CDR1 MNHEY, CDR2 SMNVEV (reference sequence). This CDR3 region has 13 residues. V shed 7 bases and J shed 0 bases, with 8 bases lying between them. CDR3 in amino acids: CASIVLSTDTQYF. The CDR3 bases are TGTGCCAGCATCGTCCTCAGCACAGATACGCAGTATTTT.